This T cell receptor beta chain was documented in a study of identical twins. Study-wide findings and caveats: Twin pairs' shared out-of-frame alpha sequences were enriched in low generation probability.

The authors used template switching to add a universal primer site and gave cDNA unique molecular identifiers. MiXCR was run by TCRdb on the 5' RACE reads, yielding one entry per CDR3 protein. The table has about 470,000 distinct CDR3 sequences, 20% to 25% seen once. This clonotype was seen more than once but under ten times. Its antigen is currently unknown. This sample was shared with a second study, whose subject was T cells expressing NK-cell markers.

The source of this sequence is a woman aged 18-30 years in good health. Sequencing was done on a sample of CD4+ T cells sorted from blood.

In DNA form, the CDR3 reads TGTGCCAGCAGCACGAGGACTAGCGGGAGAGCCTACGAGCAGTACTTC. This codes for CASSTRTSGRAYEQYF. The V call is TRBV11-2, the J call TRBJ2-7, with TRBD2 matching over 13 bases. The CDR3 is 16 residues long. V shed 5 bases and J 2 bases; nucleotides not matched to a gene: 6. The germline CDR1 and CDR2 sequences are SGHAT and FQNNGV.